The 31 T cell receptor beta chains below all came from one sample that was sequenced in a study of blood T cells in healthy people across ages. It was with a sample-barcoded 5' primer and a J-beta primer mix that a second PCR of about 7 to 12 cycles was run. TCRdb called the 5' RACE reads again in MiXCR, with one record for every CDR3 protein. The table lists roughly 1.6 million distinct CDR3 sequences, about 35% of them singletons. Sequences were obtained from blood. These receptors were taken from a young woman in good health.

The table lists this clonotype with a few counts. V is TRBV9 and J is TRBJ2-3; 8 bases fit TRBD1. Germline V lookup: CDR1 SGDLS, CDR2 YYNGEE. This CDR3 contains 13 residues. The V segment lost 5 bases and the J segment 5 bases; nucleotides outside the gene matches: 4. The CDR3 loop reads CASRSDREDTQYF. Written as DNA, the CDR3 is TGTGCCAGCAGATCGGACAGGGAAGATACGCAGTATTTT.

This clonotype was observed a handful of times. The chain has TRBV10-1 and TRBJ2-5; D possibly matches TRBD1 or TRBD2 (5 bases each). CDR3 length equals 17 residues. CDR1 WNHNN and CDR2 SYGVQD come from the germline V gene (reference sequence). Trimming pared 4 bases from V and 5 bases from J, leaving 23 bases between. The CDR3 loop reads CASSASDRPMGPETQYF. The DNA of the CDR3 is TGCGCCAGCAGTGCCTCAGACAGACCTATGGGACCGGAGACCCAGTACTTC.

This clonotype was recorded a few times. The V gene is TRBV12-3 or TRBV12-4, the J gene TRBJ2-3; maybe TRBD2 (6 bases). V dropped 4 bases and J dropped 0 bases, with 17 bases sitting between them. The CDR3 runs 17 residues. CDR3 amino acids: CASSWIGAGFSTDTQYF. The CDR3 DNA reads TGTGCCAGCAGTTGGATTGGAGCGGGCTTCAGCACAGATACGCAGTATTTT.

This clonotype was found once. The V call is TRBV27, the J call TRBJ2-3; TRBD2 might be the D (6 bases). The germline V and J ends were trimmed by 1 base and 4 bases, with 12 bases remaining between them. Germline V gene lookup returns CDR1 MNHEY and CDR2 SMNVEV (reference sequence). The CDR3 is made up of 15 amino acids. For the CDR3, the DNA is TGTGCCAGCAGTTTATGGGGGGAGTCCCCAGATACGCAGTATTTT. This encodes CASSLWGESPDTQYF.

Worth noting for this clonotype: This clone may be a read error of a much larger clone one base away. V gene TRBV4-1 combines with J gene TRBJ2-7, with TRBD1 matching 11 bases. Germline lookup yields CDR1 MGHRA and CDR2 YSYEKL. This CDR3 is 16 amino acids long. CDR3 nucleotide sequence: TGCGCCGGCAGCCTCCAGGGGACAGGGGGCTCCTACGAGCAGTACTTC. The encoded protein is CAGSLQGTGGSYEQYF.

This clonotype has just a few counts. The chain has TRBV7-9 and TRBJ2-3; 7 positions match TRBD2. CDR1 is SEHNR, CDR2 FQNEAQ, per germline (reference sequence). The CDR3 sequence is 15 residues long. The trim removed 5 bases at V and 3 bases at J, leaving 8 bases unmatched. This CDR3 is CASSTFLGGTDTQYF. The CDR3 nucleotides read TGTGCCAGCAGCACCTTCCTGGGGGGGACAGATACGCAGTATTTT.

This clonotype was seen ten or more times. The J gene is TRBJ2-1, the V gene TRBV29-1; a possible D gene is TRBD2 (6 bases). The V gene lost 0 bases and the J gene lost 7 bases, with 16 bases spanning the gap. This CDR3 is built from 15 residues. The germline V gene encodes CDR1 SQVTM and CDR2 ANQGSEA. The CDR3: CSVEDDAVGGNEQFF. As DNA, the CDR3 is TGCAGCGTTGAAGATGACGCGGTGGGGGGTAATGAGCAGTTCTTC.

This clonotype was recorded a few times. This chain uses TRBV5-6 with TRBJ2-7, with 7 bases lining up with TRBD1. The CDR3 is 14 residues long. With 4 bases clipped from V and 3 bases from J, the junction kept 7 bases outside the gene matches. Germline-derived CDR1 and CDR2 are SGHDT and YYEEEE. The DNA for the CDR3 is TGTGCCAGCAGCAAAGGGACAGAGTTCTACGAGCAGTACTTC. As protein: CASSKGTEFYEQYF.

Comment on this clonotype: This clone may be a read error of a much larger clone one base away. V usage is TRBV29-1 and J usage is TRBJ2-7; unclear D gene. This CDR3 has 11 residues. CDR1 is SQVTM, CDR2 ANQGSEA, per germline. The CDR3: CSVLRSHEQYF. CDR3 nucleotide sequence: TGCAGCGTTCTCCGCTCCCACGAGCAGTACTTC.

This clonotype was found many times. The rearrangement joins TRBV12-3 or TRBV12-4 to TRBJ2-7; TRBD2 matches 11 bases. CDR3 size: 15 residues. The V and J ends lost 6 bases and 2 bases, in that order; junction bases with no gene match: 6. The CDR3 loop reads CASSPTSGGTYEQYF. In nucleotides, the CDR3 is TGTGCCAGCAGCCCTACTAGCGGGGGTACCTACGAGCAGTACTTC.

In its sample, this clonotype was seen a few times. This chain links TRBV11-2 with TRBJ2-3; D is uncertain. V lost 5 bases, J lost 3 bases, and 9 bases lay in between. The CDR3 is 13 residues long. Germline CDR1 SGHAT, CDR2 FQNNGV. The CDR3 sequence: CASSRLRTDTQYF. For the CDR3, the DNA is TGTGCCAGCAGCCGCTTGAGGACAGATACGCAGTATTTT. Full variable domain (outside the CDR3, taken from reference TRBV11-2 and TRBJ2-3): EAGVAQSPRYKIIEKRQSVAFWCNPISGHATLYWYQQILGQGPKLLIQFQNNGVVDDSQLPKDRFSAERLKGVDSTLKIQPAKLEDSAVYLCASSRLRTDTQYFGPGTRLTVL.

This clonotype was picked up a small number of times. This rearrangement joins TRBV10-3 to TRBJ2-1; 8 positions match TRBD2. Trimming at V came to 10 bases and at J to 5 bases, leaving 7 bases not matched to a gene. Germline V gives CDR1 ENHRY, CDR2 SYGVKD. The CDR3 has 13 residues. CDR3 amino acids: CATIGTSDNEQFF. The CDR3 nucleotides are TGTGCCACCATTGGGACTAGTGACAATGAGCAGTTCTTC.

This clonotype was counted only a few times. The chain is built from TRBV7-2 and TRBJ2-4, with D maybe TRBD2 (6 bases). V lost 5 bases, J lost 8 bases, and 22 bases lay in between. Per the germline V gene, CDR1 is SGHTA and CDR2 is FQGNSA. CDR3 size: 16 residues. The DNA of the CDR3 is TGTGCCAGCAGCCCCCGGAAGCGGGCCCAGGCGGACATTCAGTACTTC. It is translated as CASSPRKRAQADIQYF.

This clonotype was seen more than once but under ten times. This sequence joins TRBV28 and TRBJ2-7; TRBD2 agrees at 7 bases. Trimming cost V 8 bases and J 0 bases; bases outside gene matches: 4. The germline gives CDR1 MDHEN, CDR2 SYDVKM. This CDR3 contains 13 residues. The CDR3 DNA reads as TGTGCCAGCCTAGCGGTCAGCTCCTACGAGCAGTACTTC. Translation: CASLAVSSYEQYF.

As for this clonotype: A read error may produce the germline difference seen at one junction end. The genes are TRBV4-1 and TRBJ1-1; a weak D match, TRBD1 (6 bases). The CDR3 contains 14 residues. The germline V gene has CDR1 MGHRA and CDR2 YSYEKL. CDR3 amino acids: CAGSQSSRTDEAFF. CDR3 nucleotides: TGCGCCGGCAGCCAAAGCAGCAGGACAGATGAAGCTTTCTTT.

This clonotype was picked up many times. V usage is TRBV7-2 and J usage is TRBJ2-5, with D tentatively TRBD2 (6 bases). Trimming pared 3 bases from V and 5 bases from J, leaving 16 bases between. Germline CDR1 SGHTA, CDR2 FQGNSA. There are 15 residues in the CDR3. Here the CDR3 reads CASSFGLPLQETQYF. CDR3 nucleotides: TGTGCCAGCAGCTTCGGACTACCACTACAGGAGACCCAGTACTTC.

A few counts support this clonotype. The J gene is TRBJ2-6, the V gene TRBV7-9, with 7 bases that match TRBD2. The germline V gene encodes CDR1 SEHNR and CDR2 FQNEAQ (reference sequence). The length of the CDR3 is 16 residues. V lost 5 bases and J lost 0; bases outside the gene matches: 4. Here the CDR3 DNA reads TGTGCCAGCAGCAGCGGGACCTACTCTGGGGCCAACGTCCTGACTTTC. Its protein product is CASSSGTYSGANVLTF.

This chain links TRBV20-1 with TRBJ2-7, with 14 positions matching TRBD2. CDR1 is DFQATT and CDR2 is SNEGSKA in the germline V gene (reference sequence). J was trimmed by 2 bases and V by 0 bases; bases with no gene match: 6. The CDR3 spans 17 residues. CDR3 residues: CSARDGGTSGRTYEQYF. The CDR3 DNA follows: TGCAGTGCTAGAGATGGGGGGACTAGCGGGAGAACCTACGAGCAGTACTTC.

This clonotype was seen more than once but under ten times. V and J are TRBV4-1 and TRBJ2-3, with 10 bases fitting TRBD2. The length of the CDR3 is 16 residues. The germline V gene has CDR1 MGHRA and CDR2 YSYEKL. Trimming at V came to 3 bases and at J to 0 bases, leaving 3 bases not matched to a gene. The CDR3, as DNA: TGCGCCAGCAGCCATTTACTAGCGGGGAGCACAGATACGCAGTATTTT. The encoded protein is CASSHLLAGSTDTQYF.

This clonotype appeared once. The rearrangement uses TRBV11-2 and TRBJ2-1; TRBD2 matches at 7 bases. Germline lookup yields CDR1 SGHAT and CDR2 FQNNGV. V lost 3 bases, J lost 7 bases, and 12 bases stayed unmatched. This CDR3 region has 16 residues. CDR3 amino acids: CASSFRASGLMNEQFF. CDR3 DNA: TGTGCCAGCAGCTTTCGGGCTAGCGGCCTAATGAATGAGCAGTTCTTC.

This clonotype was observed at least ten times. The chain has TRBV7-3 and TRBJ2-1; 7 positions agree with TRBD2. V lost 6 bases to trimming and J lost 9 bases; unmatched junction nucleotides: 8. The CDR3 totals 13 residues. From germline, CDR1 is SGHTA and CDR2 FQGTGA. Here the CDR3 reads CASSQRSGVEQFF. The CDR3 DNA reads as TGTGCCAGCAGTCAAAGGAGCGGGGTTGAGCAGTTCTTC.

The chain joins TRBV7-6 to TRBJ2-5; TRBD2 might be the D (6 bases). Germline CDR1 reads SGHVS; CDR2 reads FNYEAQ. V was shortened by 8 bases and J by 9 bases, with 13 bases between the two germline ends. This CDR3 contains 11 residues. The CDR3 bases are TGTGCCAGCGGGCGGGGATCGGCCCAGTACTTC. Translating gives CASGRGSAQYF.

CDR3 nucleotide sequence: TGTGCCAGCAGCCCCCTGCGGGCGGCCTCCTCCTACAATGAGCAGTTCTTC. It specifies CASSPLRAASSYNEQFF. The chain couples TRBV11-2 to TRBJ2-1; perhaps TRBD2 as D (5 bases). Germline V gene data show CDR1 as SGHAT and CDR2 as FQNNGV. Deletions cut 5 bases from V and 0 bases from J, with 17 bases between. This CDR3 contains 17 residues.

This rearrangement joins TRBV20-1 to TRBJ2-5; D assignment may be TRBD1 or TRBD2 (5 bases each). The germline CDR1 and CDR2 sequences are DFQATT and SNEGSKA (reference sequence). The V gene lost 1 base and the J gene lost 0 bases, with 12 bases spanning the gap. This CDR3 has 15 amino acids. The DNA of the CDR3 is TGCAGTGCTAGAGCCACGGGACGCCACCAAGAGACCCAGTACTTC. Its translation: CSARATGRHQETQYF.

The gene calls are TRBV27 and TRBJ1-2, with 9 bases fitting TRBD1. The ends lost 5 bases at V and 3 bases at J; junction bases unmatched: 4. CDR3 length: 14 residues. CDR1 and CDR2 from the germline V gene are MNHEY and SMNVEV (reference sequence). DNA for the CDR3: TGTGCCAGCAGTACAGGGGGCGTTTACTATGGCTACACCTTC. This sequence encodes CASSTGGVYYGYTF.

This sequence joins TRBV20-1 and TRBJ1-5; D is possibly TRBD1 (5 bases). Germline loops: CDR1 DFQATT, CDR2 SNEGSKA (reference sequence). The CDR3 sequence is 15 residues long. The V end was cut by 0 bases, the J end by 0 bases, with 9 bases between. CDR3 in DNA: TGCAGTGCTAGAGAGCCGGGACTTAGCAATCAGCCCCAGCATTTT. This sequence encodes CSAREPGLSNQPQHF.

The chain carries TRBV5-1 and TRBJ2-2; TRBD2 matches at 7 bases. The trim removed 4 bases at V and 1 base at J, leaving 10 bases unmatched. The CDR3 runs 17 residues. CDR1 and CDR2 (germline): SGHRS, YFSETQ. CDR3 sequence reads: CASSPGGGGLNTGELFF. The CDR3 DNA reads TGCGCCAGCAGCCCCGGCGGGGGAGGCCTGAACACCGGGGAGCTGTTTTTT.

This clonotype was seen only a few times. This chain connects TRBV5-6 to TRBJ1-6, with D hard to call. With 3 bases removed from V and 5 bases from J, the gap between germline ends came to 12 bases. The CDR3 loop spans 15 amino acids. Germline CDR1 is SGHDT and CDR2 is YYEEEE. CDR3 in DNA: TGTGCCAGCAGCTATTCCGTCCATCATAATTCACCCCTCCACTTT. This codes for CASSYSVHHNSPLHF. The full variable domain, with the rest looked up from reference TRBV5-6 and TRBJ1-6, is DAGVTQSPTHLIKTRGQQVTLRCSPKSGHDTVSWYQQALGQGPQFIFQYYEEEERQRGNFPDRFSGHQFPNYSSELNVNALLLGDSALYLCASSYSVHHNSPLHFGNGTRLTVT.

The rearrangement links TRBV14 to TRBJ1-2; no firm D call. The V gene's germline CDR1 is SGHDN and CDR2 FVKESK. CDR3 length equals 12 residues. The V gene lost 2 bases and the J gene lost 2 bases, with 3 bases spanning the gap. The CDR3 sequence: CASSQLNYGYTF. The CDR3 DNA sequence: TGTGCCAGCAGCCAACTCAACTATGGCTACACCTTC.

This clonotype was detected only a few times. The chain carries TRBV6-2 or TRBV6-3 and TRBJ1-2; 8 positions agree with TRBD1. Germline CDR1 is MNHEY and CDR2 is SVGEGT. The V and J ends lost 8 bases and 12 bases, in that order; junction bases with no gene match: 11. The CDR3 runs to 12 residues. The CDR3 reads CASSEGQVNDTF. DNA of the CDR3: TGTGCCAGCTCCGAGGGACAGGTTAATGACACCTTC.

The chain links TRBV5-5 to TRBJ1-1; tentative D call: TRBD1 (6 bases). Germline lookup yields CDR1 SGHKS and CDR2 YYEKEE (reference sequence). V dropped 4 bases and J dropped 5 bases, with 18 bases sitting between them. This CDR3 is 15 amino acids long. In DNA form, the CDR3 reads TGTGCCAGCAGCCCCCGATCACAGGGTCTGACTGAAGCTTTCTTT. Amino acids: CASSPRSQGLTEAFF.